This T cell receptor (beta chain) was identified during a study of neurological immune-mediated disorders. Sample time point: longitudinal time-point 1 (baseline). The unsorted libraries had their origin in 2 million PBMCs stored at -80 C. Whenever a sequencing run was performed, it yielded over 160 million TCR-beta sequences from 15-18 subjects. MiXCR, run by TCRdb on the 5' RACE reads, gives a single entry per CDR3 protein. The sample lists tens of thousands of distinct CDR3 sequences, roughly an eighth seen once, with roughly 4.5% in the top ten. The sample holds many counts of this clonotype. The CDR3 is 12 residues long. The germline gives CDR1 SGDLS, CDR2 YYNGEE. V was cut by 0 bases and J by 10 bases, with 8 bases left in between.

This receptor was taken from a female donor with HTLV-1-associated myelopathy (HAM/TSP). The source material was PBMCs. The J gene is TRBJ2-1, the V gene TRBV9; unclear D gene. In nucleotides, the CDR3 is TGTGCCAGCAGCGTAGTTGAAGGGGAGCAGTTCTTC. As protein: CASSVVEGEQFF.